This TCR beta chain was captured in a study of blood T cell repertoires in COVID-19. The wider study: Nucleic acid was either cDNA or gDNA, and it came from T cells, B-cell-depleted T cells, or PBMCs.

This clone was seen just once. This table comes from immunoSEQ multiplex PCR, and its TCRdb copy is limited to in-frame clones, with some not included. This table has around 170,000 clones, 88% appearing once. Individuals aged roughly 18 to 95 years were recruited from about two dozen US areas. V was shortened by 3 bases and J by 7 bases, with 13 bases between the two germline ends. The CDR3 is 13 residues long. Germline V gene sequence: CDR1 MNHNS, CDR2 SASEGT. This TCR was sampled from a woman aged 18-30 years who had recovered from COVID-19. The specimen was PBMCs or T cells enriched from blood (not recorded which). The V call is TRBV6-1, the J call TRBJ2-7; D is undetermined. CDR3 region: CASSESFSLEQYF. The DNA for the CDR3 is TGTGCCAGCAGTGAGAGCTTCTCCCTTGAGCAGTACTTC.